Described below is a single T cell receptor beta chain sequence and its context. The data stem from a study of blood T cell repertoires in COVID-19. Assay: immunoSEQ multiplex PCR; the TCRdb copy retains only in-frame clones and omits some. The table records more than 95,000 clones, roughly nine tenths of them present only once. The length of the CDR3 is 15 residues. Germline loops: CDR1 SGHAT, CDR2 FQNNGV. Unmatched junction bases numbered 5, after V lost 0 bases and J lost 7 bases. V and J are TRBV11-2 and TRBJ2-1; TRBD1 agrees at 8 bases. The clonotype comes from a woman of 80 years or more in a cohort sampled during active COVID-19. Material for sequencing was peripheral blood. The CDR3 DNA follows: TGTGCCAGCAGCTTAGAGGGACAGGCCTTTAATGAGCAGTTCTTC. Protein sequence: CASSLEGQAFNEQFF. Drawing the rest from reference TRBV11-2 and TRBJ2-1, the complete variable domain is EAGVAQSPRYKIIEKRQSVAFWCNPISGHATLYWYQQILGQGPKLLIQFQNNGVVDDSQLPKDRFSAERLKGVDSTLKIQPAKLEDSAVYLCASSLEGQAFNEQFFGPGTRLTVL.